This T cell receptor (beta chain) was sequenced for a study of shared clonotypes between healthy human individuals. CDR3 length equals 14 residues. The germline gives CDR1 MGHDK, CDR2 SYGVNS. V lost 1 base, J lost 4 bases, and 1 base stayed unmatched. The method was immunoSEQ multiplex PCR; TCRdb's version includes in-frame clones alone and lacks a portion of them. Among roughly 1,500,000 clones listed, approximately 98% were seen once. Sequenced: naive CD4+ T cells sorted from blood. Indicated subset: CD45RA+ positively selected. The chain has TRBV25-1 and TRBJ2-7; 10 bases fit TRBD1. The sequence derives from a man aged 30-40 years in good health. CDR3 DNA sequence: TGTGCCAGCAGTGAATGGGGACAGGGGTACGAGCAGTACTTC. Translating it yields CASSEWGQGYEQYF.